The sequence of this T cell receptor beta chain was determined in a study of technical replicates of blood from a few donors. Here immunoSEQ multiplex PCR was the method, and the copy in TCRdb shows in-frame clones only, minus some. The sample has 55,000 to 85,000 clones, around 97% seen once. The V end was cut by 4 bases, the J end by 6 bases, with 9 bases between. Germline CDR1 and CDR2: ENHRY and SYGVKD. The CDR3 consists of 13 residues. The rearrangement joins TRBV10-3 to TRBJ1-4; D remains ambiguous. The sequenced sample consisted of T cells isolated from PBMCs. The clonotype was recovered from a human donor in good health. The CDR3 bases are TGTGCCATCAGTGGTGAGCTCCATGAAAAACTGTTTTTT. Its protein product is CAISGELHEKLFF.